Listed below are T cell receptor beta chains from one sample, sequenced in a study of blood T cells in healthy people across ages. TCRdb recomputed calls from the 5' RACE reads with MiXCR, one row per CDR3 protein. The sample lists around 1.7 million distinct CDR3 sequences, 25% to 30% seen once, with 6.5% to 8.5% in the top ten. Sequenced: blood. Receptor source: a woman aged 25-40 years in good health. Each CDR3 is given with its conserved first and last residue. The D gene is left open where the match is weak. Only part of the rows carry a size: once, few, many, or a class if the clone is expanded.

j_gene	abundance	v_gene	d_gene	CDR3aa	CDR3nt
TRBJ2-3	-	TRBV28	-	CASRGGASTDTQYF	TGTGCCAGCAGGGGGGGAGCGAGCACAGATACGCAGTATTTT
TRBJ1-4	many	TRBV12-3/TRBV12-4	-	CASSLDEKLFF	TGTGCCAGCAGTTTAGACGAAAAACTGTTTTTT
TRBJ2-5	many	TRBV7-2	-	CASSYFQETQYF	TGTGCCAGCAGTTACTTCCAAGAGACCCAGTACTTC
TRBJ2-3	-	TRBV20-1	-	CSAESTVGGGGYF	TGCAGTGCGGAATCTACCGTAGGGGGGGGAGGGTATTTT
TRBJ2-1	-	TRBV20-1	TRBD1	CSAFGQGVIEDEQFF	TGCAGTGCCTTCGGACAGGGGGTTATAGAGGATGAGCAGTTCTTC
TRBJ2-7	few	TRBV3-1	-	CASSQGHSGDGATYEQYF	TGTGCCAGCAGCCAAGGCCATTCCGGGGACGGAGCCACCTACGAGCAGTACTTC
TRBJ2-5	-	TRBV18	-	CASSIVQQETQYF	TGTGCCAGCTCTATTGTTCAGCAAGAGACCCAGTACTTC
TRBJ2-7	many	TRBV7-9	-	CASSLASQSYEQYF	TGTGCCAGCAGCTTAGCGTCGCAGAGCTACGAGCAGTACTTC
TRBJ2-3	few	TRBV9	TRBD2	CASSTRLAGDTQYF	TGTGCCAGCAGCACCAGACTAGCGGGAGATACGCAGTATTTT
TRBJ1-2	-	TRBV5-1	-	CASSSSGQNGYTF	TGCGCCAGCAGCTCCTCGGGACAAAACGGCTACACCTTC
TRBJ1-6	-	TRBV12-3/TRBV12-4	TRBD1	CASSSTPGQVSPLHF	TGTGCCAGCAGTTCAACTCCCGGACAGGTTTCACCCCTCCACTTT
TRBJ2-5	-	TRBV7-3	-	CASSLDSGHQETRYF	TGTGCCAGCAGCTTAGACTCAGGCCACCAAGAGACCCGGTACTTC
TRBJ2-6	many	TRBV29-1	-	CSVVLGTPGANVLTF	TGCAGCGTTGTTCTCGGGACTCCTGGGGCCAACGTCCTGACTTTC
TRBJ1-1	-	TRBV7-2	-	CASSLEAVKANTEAFF	TGTGCCAGCAGCTTAGAGGCAGTCAAGGCGAACACTGAAGCTTTCTTT
TRBJ1-2	-	TRBV14	-	CASSPFRALGSYGYTF	TGTGCCAGCAGCCCATTCCGGGCCCTAGGGAGCTATGGCTACACCTTC
TRBJ1-4	-	TRBV7-9	TRBD1	CASSTTRDRNEKLFF	TGTGCCAGCAGCACTACCCGGGACAGAAATGAAAAACTGTTTTTT
TRBJ2-7	-	TRBV2	TRBD2	CASREASGFSYEQYF	TGTGCTTCCCGAGAGGCTAGCGGGTTCTCCTACGAGCAGTACTTC
TRBJ2-7	many	TRBV2	TRBD1	CASRQGGYEQYF	TGTGCCAGCAGACAGGGGGGTTACGAGCAGTACTTC
TRBJ2-6	few	TRBV5-5	-	CASSLGAGGSGANVLTF	TGTGCCAGCAGCTTGGGGGCCGGGGGCTCTGGGGCCAACGTCCTGACTTTC
TRBJ2-7	few	TRBV5-5	-	CASNFGPSGYEQYF	TGTGCCAGCAATTTCGGGCCCTCTGGGTACGAGCAGTACTTC
TRBJ1-5	few	TRBV12-3/TRBV12-4	TRBD1	CASSRDSGQPQHF	TGTGCCAGCAGCCGGGACAGCGGGCAGCCCCAGCATTTT
TRBJ2-1	few	TRBV7-9	-	CASSLASETEQFF	TGTGCCAGCAGCTTAGCGTCGGAAACCGAGCAGTTCTTC
TRBJ2-3	few	TRBV30	TRBD2	CAWKPLAGVADTQYF	TGTGCCTGGAAGCCCCTAGCGGGGGTCGCAGATACGCAGTATTTT
TRBJ2-7	-	TRBV5-6	-	CASSLYVTAPSYEQYF	TGTGCCAGCAGCTTGTATGTAACAGCGCCCTCCTACGAGCAGTACTTC
TRBJ2-3	once	TRBV5-1	-	CASSLRGRPGGSDTQYF	TGCGCCAGCAGCTTACGGGGGAGGCCAGGGGGATCAGATACGCAGTATTTT
TRBJ1-2	few	TRBV5-1	TRBD1	CASRPWTDRGGLTYGYTF	TGCGCCAGCAGGCCATGGACGGACAGGGGAGGCTTGACCTATGGCTACACCTTC
TRBJ2-7	many	TRBV20-1	TRBD1	CSAVRDRNYEQYF	TGCAGTGCTGTCCGGGACAGAAACTACGAGCAGTACTTC
TRBJ2-1	-	TRBV18	-	CASSPTISSYNEQFF	TGTGCCAGCTCACCGACAATCAGCTCCTACAATGAGCAGTTCTTC
TRBJ2-1	few	TRBV28	-	CASSLAPPVGYNEQFF	TGTGCCAGCAGTTTAGCCCCTCCCGTAGGGTACAATGAGCAGTTCTTC
TRBJ2-1	-	TRBV2	-	CAIPPRQGYNEQFF	TGTGCCATCCCGCCTAGGCAGGGCTACAATGAGCAGTTCTTC
TRBJ1-2	many	TRBV4-1	-	CASSQVRARRGYTF	TGCGCCAGCAGCCAAGTACGGGCAAGACGCGGCTACACCTTC
TRBJ2-1	once	TRBV7-6	TRBD2	CASRPGLAGGGQFF	TGTGCCAGCAGACCGGGACTAGCGGGAGGCGGGCAGTTCTTC
TRBJ2-7	few	TRBV5-1	-	CASSFGRPDYEQYF	TGCGCCAGCAGCTTCGGCAGGCCCGACTACGAGCAGTACTTC
TRBJ2-5	-	TRBV6-5	-	CASSYLYPYQETQYF	TGTGCCAGCAGTTACTTGTATCCGTACCAAGAGACCCAGTACTTC
TRBJ2-5	-	TRBV7-2	TRBD2	CAITAGGRYAQYF	TGTGCCATTACAGCGGGGGGGCGATACGCGCAGTACTTC
TRBJ2-1	few	TRBV5-5	-	CASSFGMHNEQFF	TGTGCCAGCAGCTTTGGGATGCACAATGAGCAGTTCTTC
TRBJ2-1	few	TRBV10-3	TRBD2	CAISGALGSGEDEQFF	TGTGCCATCAGTGGGGCCCTAGGTAGCGGGGAGGATGAGCAGTTCTTC
TRBJ2-7	-	TRBV7-9	TRBD1	CASSSLITGTGSEQYF	TGTGCCAGCAGCTCCTTAATAACCGGGACAGGGTCCGAGCAGTACTTC
TRBJ2-5	-	TRBV7-9	-	CASSPGVQAQKGTQYF	TGTGCCAGCAGCCCGGGGGTCCAGGCCCAAAAAGGGACCCAGTACTTC
TRBJ2-3	-	TRBV9	TRBD2	CATSPMAGGDTQYF	TGTGCCACCTCCCCCATGGCGGGAGGAGATACGCAGTATTTT
TRBJ2-7	many	TRBV6-6	-	CASREGELYEQYF	TGTGCCAGCAGGGAGGGAGAGCTATACGAGCAGTACTTC
TRBJ2-1	few	TRBV6-6	TRBD2	CASSSSGGAAGEQFF	TGTGCCAGCAGCTCGAGCGGGGGGGCCGCAGGTGAGCAGTTCTTC
TRBJ1-5	-	TRBV3-1	-	CASSQARDQPQHF	TGTGCCAGCAGCCAAGCAAGGGATCAGCCCCAGCATTTT
TRBJ1-5	-	TRBV12-3/TRBV12-4	-	CASSYIVWREVVNQPQHF	TGTGCCAGCAGCTATATCGTGTGGAGGGAGGTTGTCAATCAGCCCCAGCATTTT
TRBJ2-4	many	TRBV5-1	TRBD1	CASSPETGVAKNIQYF	TGCGCCAGCAGCCCTGAGACAGGGGTTGCCAAAAACATTCAGTACTTC
TRBJ2-3	-	TRBV2	-	CASSEIGLTSTDTQYF	TGTGCCAGCAGTGAAATCGGACTGACTAGCACAGATACGCAGTATTTT
TRBJ2-3	many	TRBV4-1	TRBD1	CASSLGQGFTDTQYF	TGCGCCAGCAGCCTAGGACAGGGATTCACAGATACGCAGTATTTT
TRBJ2-6	-	TRBV12-3/TRBV12-4	TRBD1	CASSYTGTGRSGANVLTF	TGTGCCAGCAGTTACACCGGGACAGGGAGGTCTGGGGCCAACGTCCTGACTTTC